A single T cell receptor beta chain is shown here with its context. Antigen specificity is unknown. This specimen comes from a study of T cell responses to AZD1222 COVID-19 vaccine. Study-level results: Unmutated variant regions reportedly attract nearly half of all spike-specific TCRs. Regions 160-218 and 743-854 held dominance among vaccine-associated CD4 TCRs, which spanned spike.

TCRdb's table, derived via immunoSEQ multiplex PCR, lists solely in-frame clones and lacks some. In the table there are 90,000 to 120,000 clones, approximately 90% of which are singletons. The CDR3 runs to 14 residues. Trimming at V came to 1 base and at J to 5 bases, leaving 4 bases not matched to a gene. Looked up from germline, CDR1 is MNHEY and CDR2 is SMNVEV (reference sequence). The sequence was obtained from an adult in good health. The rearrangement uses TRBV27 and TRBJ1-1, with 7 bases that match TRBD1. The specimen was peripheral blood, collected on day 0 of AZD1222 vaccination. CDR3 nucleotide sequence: TGTGCCAGCAGTTTATTCTCAGGGGGTACTGAAGCTTTCTTT. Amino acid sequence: CASSLFSGGTEAFF.